The 27 T cell receptor beta chains given below trace back to one sample, sequenced in a study of preoperative IRX-2 immunotherapy in early breast cancer. Treatment denoted: preoperative locoregional IRX-2 cytokine immunotherapy. Measured with immunoSEQ multiplex PCR; TCRdb has only the in-frame clones, and not every one. Of approximately 26,000 clones in the sample, about three quarters were seen once. The input for sequencing was lymph node tissue, taken after IRX-2 immunotherapy. The receptors come from a human donor with breast cancer.

The chain joins TRBV7-1 to TRBJ2-1, with 7 positions matching TRBD2. TRBV7-1 is reported as an ORF; its role is uncertain. CDR3 length equals 16 residues. The J segment lost 2 bases and the V segment lost 4 bases, leaving 8 bases of the junction unmatched. CDR3 in amino acids: CASSLESSGTYNEQFF. The CDR3 nucleotides read TGTGCCAGCAGCTTAGAATCTAGCGGTACCTACAATGAGCAGTTCTTC.

The chain employs TRBV11-3 and TRBJ2-2; 14 bases agree with TRBD2. This CDR3 has 18 amino acids. With 5 bases clipped from V and 1 base from J, the junction kept 6 bases outside the gene matches. Germline-derived CDR1 and CDR2 are SGHNT and YENEEA. Written as DNA, the CDR3 is TGTGCCAGCAGCCCGGGACTAGCGGGAGCGAAGAACACCGGGGAGCTGTTTTTT. Amino acid sequence: CASSPGLAGAKNTGELFF.

In this sample, this clone turned up once. The chain has TRBV11-3 and TRBJ2-6; possible D gene TRBD1, 5 bases. Trimming took off 6 bases at V and 2 bases at J, with 8 bases between the two ends. The length of the CDR3 is 14 residues. The V gene's germline CDR1 is SGHNT and CDR2 YENEEA. This CDR3 reads CASSLTAGANVLTF. CDR3 nucleotides: TGTGCCAGCAGTTTGACAGCTGGGGCCAACGTCCTGACTTTC.

The chain recombines TRBV7-6 with TRBJ1-1; D not resolved. With 1 base removed from V and 4 bases from J, the gap between germline ends came to 10 bases. The CDR3 has 14 residues. CDR1 is SGHVS, CDR2 FNYEAQ, per germline. CDR3 nucleotide sequence: TGTGCCAGCAGCTTAGGGAGGTCGGGCACTGAAGCTTTCTTT. It specifies CASSLGRSGTEAFF. The full variable domain, its missing parts supplied by reference TRBV7-6 and TRBJ1-1, is GAGVSQSPRYKVTKRGQDVALRCDPISGHVSLYWYRQALGQGPEFLTYFNYEAQQDKSGLPNDRFSAERPEGSISTLTIQRTEQRDSAMYRCASSLGRSGTEAFFGQGTRLTVV.

This chain links TRBV11-3 with TRBJ1-1; D is ambiguous. Germline CDR1 and CDR2: SGHNT and YENEEA. The CDR3 is made up of 15 amino acids. V was pared by 0 bases and J by 1 base, with 9 bases between. CDR3 amino acids: CASSLEVGRNTEAFF. CDR3 nucleotides: TGTGCCAGCAGCTTAGAGGTGGGTCGGAACACTGAAGCTTTCTTT. Drawing the rest from reference TRBV11-3 and TRBJ1-1, the complete variable domain is EAGVVQSPRYKIIEKKQPVAFWCNPISGHNTLYWYLQNLGQGPELLIRYENEEAVDDSQLPKDRFSAERLKGVDSTLKIQPAELGDSAVYLCASSLEVGRNTEAFFGQGTRLTVV.

This chain connects TRBV28 to TRBJ1-3; unclear D gene. The germline CDR1 and CDR2 sequences are MDHEN and SYDVKM. The CDR3 has 14 residues. With 6 bases removed from V and 2 bases from J, the gap between germline ends came to 11 bases. CDR3 sequence reads: CASSVSGTGNTIYF. As DNA, the CDR3 is TGTGCCAGCAGCGTCTCGGGGACTGGAAACACCATATATTTT.

This clone was found once. V is TRBV29-1 and J is TRBJ1-3; D gene ambiguous. The CDR3 has 14 residues. Between the trimmed V and J ends, which lost 7 bases and 2 bases, there was a span of 15 bases. Germline assignment: CDR1 SQVTM and CDR2 ANQGSEA. The DNA for the CDR3 is TGCAGCGCTGGAAAGGGCGAGACTGGAAACACCATATATTTT. Translating it yields CSAGKGETGNTIYF.

The rearrangement uses TRBV30 and TRBJ2-7; D ambiguous. CDR3 length: 11 amino acids. Germline V lookup: CDR1 GTSNPN, CDR2 SVGIG (reference sequence). With 2 bases removed from V and 3 bases from J, the gap between germline ends came to 5 bases. CDR3 residues: CAWSPDYEQYF. CDR3 coding DNA: TGTGCCTGGAGTCCTGACTACGAGCAGTACTTC.

J is TRBJ2-1 and V is TRBV15, with TRBD2 matching 8 bases. J gave up 0 bases and V 2 bases, and 6 bases lay outside the gene matches. From germline, CDR1 is LNHNV and CDR2 YYDKDF (reference sequence). This CDR3 is built from 17 residues. In nucleotides, the CDR3 is TGTGCCACCAGCAGACTACTAGCGGCTAACTCCTACAATGAGCAGTTCTTC. Translating it yields CATSRLLAANSYNEQFF.

The DNA of the CDR3 is TGCGCCAGCAGCAGGGACGGTAATAATGAAAAACTGTTTTTT. This gives the protein CASSRDGNNEKLFF. V gene TRBV5-1 combines with J gene TRBJ1-4; D is perhaps TRBD1 (5 bases). CDR1 is SGHRS, CDR2 YFSETQ, per germline. The CDR3 totals 14 residues. The ends were cut back, 4 bases at V and 4 bases at J, with 11 bases in the middle.

This chain uses TRBV28 with TRBJ2-7; D uncertain. In germline, CDR1 is MDHEN, CDR2 SYDVKM. Trimming left V 2 bases short and J 2 bases short, with 10 bases between. The CDR3 spans 14 residues. Here the CDR3 reads CASSLISTAYEQYF. In nucleotides, the CDR3 is TGTGCCAGCAGTTTAATTTCTACTGCCTACGAGCAGTACTTC.

This sequence joins TRBV6-8 and TRBJ2-6, with 10 bases fitting TRBD2. This CDR3 has 19 amino acids. CDR1 MNHGY and CDR2 SAAAGT come from the germline V gene. Trimming at V came to 0 bases and at J to 0 bases, leaving 5 bases not matched to a gene. The CDR3 sequence is CASSYSLLAGPSGANVLTF. CDR3 in DNA: TGTGCCAGCAGTTACTCGCTACTAGCGGGACCCTCTGGGGCCAACGTCCTGACTTTC.

The V and J genes are TRBV12-5 and TRBJ2-7; D might be TRBD2 (5 bases). There are 14 residues in the CDR3. CDR1 LGHNT and CDR2 FRNRAP come from the germline V gene. The CDR3 loop reads CASGGGVISYEQYF. The CDR3 bases are TGTGCCAGCGGAGGTGGCGTAATCTCCTACGAGCAGTACTTC.

This clone was detected only once. The rearrangement uses TRBV5-1 and TRBJ2-7, with 7 bases lining up with TRBD1. The trim removed 3 bases at V and 2 bases at J, leaving 11 bases unmatched. Germline values: CDR1 SGHRS, CDR2 YFSETQ. CDR3 size: 16 residues. The CDR3: CASSSTTGRNTYEQYF. As DNA, the CDR3 is TGCGCCAGCAGCTCGACGACAGGGCGGAATACCTACGAGCAGTACTTC.

V gene TRBV11-3 combines with J gene TRBJ1-1; weak D call: TRBD1 (6 bases). Looked up from germline, CDR1 is SGHNT and CDR2 is YENEEA. With 5 bases removed from V and 3 bases from J, the gap between germline ends came to 16 bases. The length of the CDR3 is 15 residues. Here the CDR3 DNA reads TGTGCCAGCAGCCAAGCCCGGGGGCAGGACACTGAAGCTTTCTTT. Protein: CASSQARGQDTEAFF.

The table lists this clone with a count of one. J is TRBJ1-5 and V is TRBV7-1, with D maybe TRBD1 (5 bases). TRBV7-1 is flagged as an ORF with uncertain function. V was clipped by 4 bases and J by 5 bases, with 9 bases between them. The CDR3 is 13 residues long. CDR3 DNA sequence: TGTGCCAGCAGCTTAACAGGCCATCAGCCCCAGCATTTT. This gives the protein CASSLTGHQPQHF.

This clone has a handful of counts. The genes are TRBV10-2 and TRBJ2-1; 8 bases line up with TRBD1. After removal of 7 bases from V and 16 bases from J, the junction contained 15 bases not matched to a gene. Germline V gene sequence: CDR1 WSHSY, CDR2 SAAADI. The CDR3 is 13 amino acids. The chain's CDR3 is CASTPSPGGIGFF. The CDR3 DNA reads TGCGCCAGCACCCCGAGCCCAGGGGGCATAGGATTCTTC.

This rearrangement joins TRBV7-7 to TRBJ2-3; 10 bases line up with TRBD2. Germline V gene sequence: CDR1 SSHAT, CDR2 FNYEAQ (reference sequence). The length of the CDR3 is 15 residues. After removal of 5 bases from V and 4 bases from J, the junction contained 6 bases not matched to a gene. The chain's CDR3 is CASSRTSGLSDTQYF. The DNA for the CDR3 is TGTGCCAGCAGCCGGACTAGCGGTCTCTCAGATACGCAGTATTTT.

Only a few counts were recorded for this clone. The CDR3 sequence: CASSYSGQGIRTDTQYF. CDR3 DNA sequence: TGTGCCAGCAGTTATTCGGGACAGGGGATTCGGACAGATACGCAGTATTTT. The chain employs TRBV6-8 and TRBJ2-3; 10 bases are a match to TRBD1. Germline V gene data show CDR1 as MNHGY and CDR2 as SAAAGT. Losses at the gene ends were 3 bases for V and 3 bases for J; bases not matched to a gene: 9. The CDR3 spans 17 residues.

Concerning this clone itself: Residues arising from an ambiguous or unread base are written as X. CDR3 in amino acids: CASSYSEDRXYEAFF. Here the CDR3 DNA reads TGTGCCAGCAGTTACTCCGAGGACAGGAYCTATGAAGCTTTCTTT. V and J are TRBV6-8 and TRBJ1-1, with TRBD1 identical over 7 bases. The CDR3 sequence is 15 residues long. V shed 0 bases and J 7 bases; nucleotides not matched to a gene: 8. CDR1 and CDR2 from the germline V gene are MNHGY and SAAAGT.

This chain joins TRBV2 and TRBJ2-1, with 11 bases matching TRBD2. Germline trimming cut 6 bases from V and 4 bases from J; bases unmatched to any gene: 5. The CDR3 loop spans 15 amino acids. Germline CDR1 and CDR2: SNHLY and FYNNEI. CDR3: CASRTGTSGYNEQFF. The CDR3 DNA is TGTGCCAGCAGGACCGGGACTAGCGGATACAATGAGCAGTTCTTC.

This chain links TRBV18 with TRBJ1-1; D uncertain. The CDR3 extends over 13 amino acids. Germline V lookup: CDR1 KGHSH, CDR2 LQKENI. V was clipped by 5 bases and J by 2 bases, with 9 bases between them. The CDR3 DNA reads as TGTGCCAGCTCAGAGAAGTCAAACACTGAAGCTTTCTTT. Translating gives CASSEKSNTEAFF.

The genes are TRBV22-1 and TRBJ1-1; the D call in the table, TRBD1, was not verified against the DNA. TRBV22-1 is a pseudogene segment. The CDR3 has 13 residues. CDR3 DNA sequence: TGTGCCAGCAGGGATCAGGGGAACACTGAAGCTTTCTTT. Translating it yields CASRDQGNTEAFF.

This clone was picked up one time. This sequence joins TRBV11-3 and TRBJ1-4; D unclear. Germline-derived CDR1 and CDR2 are SGHNT and YENEEA. V was clipped by 6 bases and J by 4 bases, with 12 bases between them. This CDR3 has 14 residues. For the CDR3, the DNA is TGTGCCAGCAGTTCGGACGGGAGTAATGAAAAACTGTTTTTT. Translating it yields CASSSDGSNEKLFF. The variable domain in full, completed from reference TRBV11-3 and TRBJ1-4, reads EAGVVQSPRYKIIEKKQPVAFWCNPISGHNTLYWYLQNLGQGPELLIRYENEEAVDDSQLPKDRFSAERLKGVDSTLKIQPAELGDSAVYLCASSSDGSNEKLFFGSGTQLSVL.

The chain recombines TRBV11-3 with TRBJ2-1; possible D gene TRBD2, 5 bases. Germline lookup yields CDR1 SGHNT and CDR2 YENEEA. The length of the CDR3 is 15 residues. Trimming cost V 3 bases and J 6 bases, with 15 bases left between them. CDR3 in amino acids: CASSLGSAPFNEQFF. CDR3 bases: TGTGCCAGCAGCTTGGGTAGCGCGCCATTCAATGAGCAGTTCTTC.

The chain combines TRBV5-1 with TRBJ2-7, with a tentative D call TRBD1 (7 bases). This CDR3 spans 16 amino acids. V was shortened by 4 bases and J by 5 bases, with 22 bases between the two germline ends. In germline, CDR1 is SGHRS, CDR2 YFSETQ. The CDR3 sequence is CASSTPEGQGVNEQYF. The CDR3 DNA follows: TGCGCCAGCAGCACCCCGGAGGGGCAGGGGGTGAACGAGCAGTACTTC.

The V and J genes are TRBV5-1 and TRBJ2-3, with TRBD2 matching over 10 bases. With V trimmed by 0 bases and J by 1 base, 5 bases remained unmatched. Germline V gives CDR1 SGHRS, CDR2 YFSETQ. This CDR3 has 17 residues. CDR3 sequence reads: CASSLVASGSGTDTQYF. The CDR3 DNA is TGCGCCAGCAGCTTGGTGGCTAGCGGGAGCGGCACAGATACGCAGTATTTT. The whole variable domain, remainder taken from reference TRBV5-1 and TRBJ2-3, is KAGVTQTPRYLIKTRGQQVTLSCSPISGHRSVSWYQQTPGQGLQFLFEYFSETQRNKGNFPGRFSGRQFSNSRSEMNVSTLELGDSALYLCASSLVASGSGTDTQYFGPGTRLTVL.